This T cell receptor beta chain originates from a study of blood T cell repertoires in COVID-19 (dated by TCRdb to 2020 to 2022). About the full investigation: Samples from collaborators originated in the United States, Italy and Spain and spanned both the acute and convalescent phases of COVID-19. Where available, HLA class I and class II types were obtained from metadata supplied by the sample provider rather than from assay-based typing. A de-identified subject ID, COVID-19 status, age in years and sex were almost always included in the sample metadata. Subjects who had been exposed to COVID-19, were actively infected with it, or had recovered from it provided the deeply sampled blood TCRbeta repertoires that made up the dataset. A freely available public database, intended as a resource for researchers studying the immune response to SARS-CoV-2, is where the repertoires were released. The samples were drawn from the first 160 participants of the ongoing ImmuneRACE study and from 1,254 subjects provided by 6 global collaborators. The material from the prospective study consisted of cDNA or gDNA derived from T cells, B-cell-depleted T cells, or PBMCs.

TCRbeta CDR3 regions were amplified from genomic DNA using the immunoSEQ Assay, a bias-controlled multiplex PCR. For the original study's pipeline: Within the assay, amplification of reference gene primers was used to estimate how many nucleated cells each sample contained. Sequence reads were collapsed and filtered to measure the absolute abundance of every unique TCRbeta CDR3 rearrangement. For each sample, productive Simpson clonality was calculated as the square root of Simpson's diversity index across productive rearrangements. TCRdb took this table from immuneACCESS and kept in-frame rearrangements with V and J called. Such tables lack part of the clones; where checked against another copy, unresolved V genes explain under half of the gap, and the rest is unexplained. The V and J calls and clone size come from that table; D and trimming were worked out from the DNA. Here the sample has 95,000 to 110,000 clones; roughly 87% occur a single time. The top ten hold about 15% of the sample.

Whole blood was collected in K2EDTA tubes by collaborating institutions according to the institutions' own protocols. For TCRbeta analysis, collaborators shipped samples in one of three forms: frozen whole blood, isolated PBMCs, or DNA extracted from either of those sample types. On this clone: Its antigen specificity is not known. It has no much larger one-base neighbor in the sample; base qualities were not kept.

On the study overall, not on this receptor specifically: How much clinical and demographic metadata was included differed by source and by participant, and the metadata was provided uncurated.

Relative to germline, V is 0 bases shorter and J is 6 bases shorter, with 14 bases between their ends. From its cysteine to its phenylalanine, the CDR3 spans 15 amino acids. The only DNA kept is the CDR3, 45 bases in frame from the first base. The germline V gene (reference sequence) specifies LGHDT as CDR1 and YNNKEL as CDR2. The material sequenced was peripheral blood. The rearranged chain carries TRBV3-1 (or the pseudogene TRBV3-2) and TRBJ2-5; a tentative D match to TRBD2 spans 6 bases. The sequence was collected from a woman older than 75 in a cohort sampled during active COVID-19. The DNA reads as follows: TGTGCCAGCAGCCAAGAAGGACTATTGATTAAGACCCAGTACTTC. Its coded protein is CASSQEGLLIKTQYF.